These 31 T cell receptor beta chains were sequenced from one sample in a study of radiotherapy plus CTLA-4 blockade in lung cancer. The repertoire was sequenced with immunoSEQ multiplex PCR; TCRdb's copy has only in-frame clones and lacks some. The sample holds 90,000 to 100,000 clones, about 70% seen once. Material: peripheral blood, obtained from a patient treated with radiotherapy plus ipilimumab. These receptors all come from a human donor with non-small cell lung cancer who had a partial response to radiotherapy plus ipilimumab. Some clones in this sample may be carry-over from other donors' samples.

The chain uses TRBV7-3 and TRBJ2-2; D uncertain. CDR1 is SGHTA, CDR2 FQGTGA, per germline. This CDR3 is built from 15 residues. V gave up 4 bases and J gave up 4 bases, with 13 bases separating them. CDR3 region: CASSSQQTGTGELFF. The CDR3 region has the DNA TGTGCCAGCAGCTCACAGCAAACTGGCACCGGGGAGCTGTTTTTT.

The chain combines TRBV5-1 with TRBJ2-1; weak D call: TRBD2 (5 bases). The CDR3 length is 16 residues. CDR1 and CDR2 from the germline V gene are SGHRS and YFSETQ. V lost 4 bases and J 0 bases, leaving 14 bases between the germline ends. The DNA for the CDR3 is TGCGCCAGCAGCGACTCCGGGAAGCTCTCCTACAATGAGCAGTTCTTC. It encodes CASSDSGKLSYNEQFF.

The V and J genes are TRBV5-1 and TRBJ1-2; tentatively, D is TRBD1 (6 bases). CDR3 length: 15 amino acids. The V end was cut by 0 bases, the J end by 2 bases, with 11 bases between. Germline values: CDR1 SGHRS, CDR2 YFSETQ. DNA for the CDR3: TGCGCCAGCAGCTTGGAGGCAGGGGACAACTATGGCTACACCTTC. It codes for CASSLEAGDNYGYTF. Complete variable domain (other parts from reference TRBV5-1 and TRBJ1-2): KAGVTQTPRYLIKTRGQQVTLSCSPISGHRSVSWYQQTPGQGLQFLFEYFSETQRNKGNFPGRFSGRQFSNSRSEMNVSTLELGDSALYLCASSLEAGDNYGYTFGSGTRLTVV.

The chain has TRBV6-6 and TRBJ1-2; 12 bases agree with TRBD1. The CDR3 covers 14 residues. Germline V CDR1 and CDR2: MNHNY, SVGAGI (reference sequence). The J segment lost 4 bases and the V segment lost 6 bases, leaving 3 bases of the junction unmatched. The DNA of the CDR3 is TGTGCCAGCAGGGGACAGGGGGCACTCTATGGCTACACCTTC. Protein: CASRGQGALYGYTF.

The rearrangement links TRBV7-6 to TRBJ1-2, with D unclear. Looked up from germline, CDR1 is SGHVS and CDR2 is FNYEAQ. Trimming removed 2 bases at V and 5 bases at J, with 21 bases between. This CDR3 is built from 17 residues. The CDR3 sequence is CASSLLQQGSGTYGYTF. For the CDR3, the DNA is TGTGCCAGCAGCTTATTGCAGCAAGGGAGTGGTACATATGGCTACACCTTC.

The CDR3: CASSLAGRALDTQYF. The CDR3, as DNA: TGTGCCAGCAGCTTAGCCGGGAGGGCGTTGGATACGCAGTATTTT. The rearrangement links TRBV5-6 to TRBJ2-3, with 8 bases lining up with TRBD2. CDR3 length: 15 amino acids. From germline, CDR1 is SGHDT and CDR2 YYEEEE. J was trimmed by 6 bases and V by 2 bases; bases with no gene match: 8.

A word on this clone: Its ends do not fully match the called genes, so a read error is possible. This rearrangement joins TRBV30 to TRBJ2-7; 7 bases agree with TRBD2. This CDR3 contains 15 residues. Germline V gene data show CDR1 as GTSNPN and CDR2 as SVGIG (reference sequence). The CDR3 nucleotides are TGTGCCTGGAGGCCCGCGTCTAGCGGATCCTACGAGCAGCACTTC. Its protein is CAWRPASSGSYEQHF.

For the CDR3, the DNA is TGTGCCAGCAGCGCCAGGACAAACTCTGGAAACACCATATATTTT. Protein sequence: CASSARTNSGNTIYF. The chain combines TRBV11-2 with TRBJ1-3, with D perhaps matching TRBD1 (5 bases). This CDR3 comprises 15 residues. The germline V and J ends were trimmed by 5 bases and 0 bases, with 11 bases remaining between them. From germline, CDR1 is SGHAT and CDR2 FQNNGV.

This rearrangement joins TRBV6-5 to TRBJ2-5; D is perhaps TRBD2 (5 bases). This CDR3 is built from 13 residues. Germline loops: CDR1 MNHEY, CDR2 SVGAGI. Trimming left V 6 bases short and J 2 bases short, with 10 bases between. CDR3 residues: CASSLLGQETQYF. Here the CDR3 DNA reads TGTGCCAGCAGCCTACTAGGGCAAGAGACCCAGTACTTC.

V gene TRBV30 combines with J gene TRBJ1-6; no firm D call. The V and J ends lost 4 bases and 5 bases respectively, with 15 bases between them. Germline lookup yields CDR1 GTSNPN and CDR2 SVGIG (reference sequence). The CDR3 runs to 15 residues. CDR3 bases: TGTGCCTGGACTTCTATCCGGGGAGATAATTCACCCCTCCACTTT. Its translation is CAWTSIRGDNSPLHF.

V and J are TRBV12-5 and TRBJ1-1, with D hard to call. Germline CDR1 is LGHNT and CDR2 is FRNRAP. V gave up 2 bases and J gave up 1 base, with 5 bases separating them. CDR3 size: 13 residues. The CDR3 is CASGLTENTEAFF. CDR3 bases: TGTGCTAGTGGTTTGACAGAGAACACTGAAGCTTTCTTT.

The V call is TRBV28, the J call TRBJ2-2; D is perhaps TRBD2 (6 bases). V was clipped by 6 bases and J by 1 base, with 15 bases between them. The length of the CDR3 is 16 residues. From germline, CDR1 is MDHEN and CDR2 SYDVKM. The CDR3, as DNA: TGTGCCAGCAGCGGGGGACTGTCTTGGAACACCGGGGAGCTGTTTTTT. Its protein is CASSGGLSWNTGELFF.

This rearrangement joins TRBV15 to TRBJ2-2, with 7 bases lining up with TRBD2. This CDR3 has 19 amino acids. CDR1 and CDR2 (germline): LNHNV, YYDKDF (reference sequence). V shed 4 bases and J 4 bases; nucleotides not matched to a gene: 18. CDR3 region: CATSNDGRRTTEGTGELFF. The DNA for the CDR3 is TGTGCCACCAGCAACGACGGGAGGAGGACCACTGAGGGCACCGGGGAGCTGTTTTTT.

CDR3 loop: CASSVLSDSWETQYF. CDR3 in DNA: TGTGCCAGCAGCGTCTTATCGGACAGTTGGGAGACCCAGTACTTC. The chain employs TRBV9 and TRBJ2-5; tentative D call: TRBD1 (6 bases). V dropped 2 bases and J dropped 5 bases, with 16 bases sitting between them. Per germline, CDR1 SGDLS and CDR2 YYNGEE. This CDR3 is built from 15 residues.

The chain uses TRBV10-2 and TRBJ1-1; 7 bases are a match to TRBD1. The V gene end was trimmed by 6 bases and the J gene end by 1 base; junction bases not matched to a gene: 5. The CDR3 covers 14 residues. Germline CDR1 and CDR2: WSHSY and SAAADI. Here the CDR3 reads CASRRWTGNTEAFF. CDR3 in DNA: TGCGCCAGCAGACGTTGGACAGGGAACACTGAAGCTTTCTTT.

The CDR3 protein is CASSYFQQGRTEAFF. The CDR3 nucleotides are TGTGCCAGCAGCTACTTCCAGCAGGGGCGGACTGAAGCTTTCTTT. The V gene is TRBV7-9, the J gene TRBJ1-1, with a weak D call TRBD1 (6 bases). CDR1 and CDR2 from the germline V gene are SEHNR and FQNEAQ (reference sequence). CDR3 size: 15 residues. The V gene lost 4 bases and the J gene lost 5 bases, with 17 bases spanning the gap.

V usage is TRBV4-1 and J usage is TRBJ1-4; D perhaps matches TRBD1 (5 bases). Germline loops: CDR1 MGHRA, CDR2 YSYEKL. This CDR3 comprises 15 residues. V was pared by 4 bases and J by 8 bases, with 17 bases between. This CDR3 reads CASSPVGARGEKLFF. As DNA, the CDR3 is TGCGCCAGCAGCCCAGTTGGGGCGCGGGGGGAAAAACTGTTTTTT.

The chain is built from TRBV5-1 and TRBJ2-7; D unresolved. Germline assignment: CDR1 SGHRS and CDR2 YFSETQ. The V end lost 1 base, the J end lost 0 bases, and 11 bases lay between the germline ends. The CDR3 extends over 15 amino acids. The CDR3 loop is CASSLHTAASYEQYF. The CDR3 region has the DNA TGCGCCAGCAGCTTGCATACAGCTGCCTCCTACGAGCAGTACTTC.

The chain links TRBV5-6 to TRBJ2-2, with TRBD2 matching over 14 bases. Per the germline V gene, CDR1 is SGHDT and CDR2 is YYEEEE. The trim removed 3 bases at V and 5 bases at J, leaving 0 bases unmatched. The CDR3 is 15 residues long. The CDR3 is CASSWTSGGTGELFF. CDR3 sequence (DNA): TGTGCCAGCAGCTGGACTAGCGGGGGGACCGGGGAGCTGTTTTTT.

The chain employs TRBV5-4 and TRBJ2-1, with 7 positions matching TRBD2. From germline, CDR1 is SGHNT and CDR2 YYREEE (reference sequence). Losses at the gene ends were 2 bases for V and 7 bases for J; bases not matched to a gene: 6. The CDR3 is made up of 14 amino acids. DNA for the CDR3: TGTGCCAGCAGCTTCTTGGCGGGAGATAATGAGCAGTTCTTC. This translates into CASSFLAGDNEQFF.

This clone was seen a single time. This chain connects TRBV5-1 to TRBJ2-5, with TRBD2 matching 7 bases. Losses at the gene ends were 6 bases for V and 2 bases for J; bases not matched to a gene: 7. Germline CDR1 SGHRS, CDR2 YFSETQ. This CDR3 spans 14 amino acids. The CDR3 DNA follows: TGCGCCAGCAAAGATGGGAGGGGTCAAGAGACCCAGTACTTC. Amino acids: CASKDGRGQETQYF.

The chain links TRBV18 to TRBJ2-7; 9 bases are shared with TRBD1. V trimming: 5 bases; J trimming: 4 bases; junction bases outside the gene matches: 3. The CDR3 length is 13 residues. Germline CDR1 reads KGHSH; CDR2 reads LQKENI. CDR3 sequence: CASSTGQGYEQYF. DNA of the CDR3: TGTGCCAGCTCAACGGGACAGGGATACGAGCAGTACTTC.

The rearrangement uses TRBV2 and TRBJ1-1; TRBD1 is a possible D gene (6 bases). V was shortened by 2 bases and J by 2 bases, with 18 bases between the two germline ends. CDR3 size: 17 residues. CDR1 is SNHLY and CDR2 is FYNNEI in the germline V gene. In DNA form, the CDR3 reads TGTGCCAGCAGTGAAAGGGGGGGGGTAGTGATCAACACTGAAGCTTTCTTT. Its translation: CASSERGGVVINTEAFF.

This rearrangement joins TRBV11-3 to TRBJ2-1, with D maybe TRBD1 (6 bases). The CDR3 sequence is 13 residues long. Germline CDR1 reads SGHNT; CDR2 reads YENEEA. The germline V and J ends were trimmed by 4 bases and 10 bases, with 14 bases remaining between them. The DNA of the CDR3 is TGTGCCAGCAGCTCCGCCACCAGGGGCGAGCAGTTCTTC. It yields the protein CASSSATRGEQFF.

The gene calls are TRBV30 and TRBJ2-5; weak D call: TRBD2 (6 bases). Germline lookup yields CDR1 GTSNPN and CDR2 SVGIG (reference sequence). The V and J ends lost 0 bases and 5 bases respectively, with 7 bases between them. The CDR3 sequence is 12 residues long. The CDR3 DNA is TGTGCCTGGAGTGTTGGGGGGGAGACCCAGTACTTC. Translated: CAWSVGGETQYF.

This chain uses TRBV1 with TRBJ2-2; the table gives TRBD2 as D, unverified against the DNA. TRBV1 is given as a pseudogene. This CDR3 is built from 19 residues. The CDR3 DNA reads TGCACCAGCAGCCAAGACGGTGGCGGGAGGCCTATTTACGCCGGGGAGCTGTTTTTT. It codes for CTSSQDGGGRPIYAGELFF.

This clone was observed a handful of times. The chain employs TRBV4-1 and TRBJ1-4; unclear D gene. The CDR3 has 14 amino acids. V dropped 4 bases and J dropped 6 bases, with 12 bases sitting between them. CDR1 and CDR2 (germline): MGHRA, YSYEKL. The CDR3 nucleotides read TGCGCCAGCAGCCTTACGGGTGTAGATGAAAAACTGTTTTTT. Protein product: CASSLTGVDEKLFF.

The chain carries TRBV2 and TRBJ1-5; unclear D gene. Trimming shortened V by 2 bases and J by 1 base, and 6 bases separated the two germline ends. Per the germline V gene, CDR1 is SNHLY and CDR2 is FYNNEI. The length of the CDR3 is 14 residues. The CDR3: CASSEIQSNQPQHF. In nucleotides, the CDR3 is TGTGCCAGCAGTGAAATTCAAAGCAATCAGCCCCAGCATTTT.

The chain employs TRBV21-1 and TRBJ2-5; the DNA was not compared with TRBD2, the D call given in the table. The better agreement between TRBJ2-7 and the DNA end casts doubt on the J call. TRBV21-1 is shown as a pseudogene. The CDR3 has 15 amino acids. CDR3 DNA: TGTGCCAGCAGCAGGAGACTAGCGGGAGACCACGAGCAGTACTTC. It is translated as CASSRRLAGDHEQYF.

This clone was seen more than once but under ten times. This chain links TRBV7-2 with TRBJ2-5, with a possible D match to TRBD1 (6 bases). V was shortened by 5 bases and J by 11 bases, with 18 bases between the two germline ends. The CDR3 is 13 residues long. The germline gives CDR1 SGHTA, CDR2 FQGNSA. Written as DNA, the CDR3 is TGTGCCAGCAGCCCCAACAGGGAAGTAGCGCAGTACTTC. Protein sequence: CASSPNREVAQYF.

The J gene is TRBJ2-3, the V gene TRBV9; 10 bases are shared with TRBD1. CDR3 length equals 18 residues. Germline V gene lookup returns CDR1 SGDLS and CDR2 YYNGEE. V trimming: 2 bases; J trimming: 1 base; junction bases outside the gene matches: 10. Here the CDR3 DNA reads TGTGCCAGCAGCGTCGCCGGGACAGGGGTGGAGGGCACAGATACGCAGTATTTT. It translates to CASSVAGTGVEGTDTQYF.